This entry lists 26 T cell receptor beta chains sequenced from one sample in a study of T-cell memory formation after mild COVID-19. TCRdb re-analysed the 5' RACE reads in MiXCR, keeping a single row per CDR3 protein. The sample yields under 110,000 distinct CDR3 sequences, around 12% seen once. The sequenced sample consisted of PBMCs or a T cell subset sorted from them (not recorded which). Receptors originate from an adult woman who had mild COVID-19 (a few samples of this study predate the infection). Cell type and time point are not known.

This clonotype was picked up a small number of times. The V call is TRBV9, the J call TRBJ2-7, with D possibly being TRBD1 or TRBD2 (6 bases each). This CDR3 is built from 13 residues. The V gene's germline CDR1 is SGDLS and CDR2 YYNGEE. Trimming shortened V by 0 bases and J by 7 bases, and 11 bases separated the two germline ends. In DNA form, the CDR3 reads TGTGCCAGCAGCGTAGAAGGGGGAGGTGAGCAGTACTTC. It translates to CASSVEGGGEQYF. Looking up the rest from reference TRBV9 and TRBJ2-7 gives the full variable domain: DSGVTQTPKHLITATGQRVTLRCSPRSGDLSVYWYQQSLDQGLQFLIQYYNGEERAKGNILERFSAQQFPDLHSELNLSSLELGDSALYFCASSVEGGGEQYFGPGTRLTVT.

This clonotype has a handful of counts. The genes are TRBV5-1 and TRBJ2-7, with 9 bases aligning to TRBD2. With V trimmed by 6 bases and J by 0 bases, 7 bases remained unmatched. The CDR3 has 15 residues. Germline CDR1 and CDR2: SGHRS and YFSETQ. The CDR3 spells CASTVTSGSSYEQYF. The CDR3 bases are TGCGCCAGCACCGTGACTAGCGGCAGCTCCTACGAGCAGTACTTC. Supplemented by reference TRBV5-1 and TRBJ2-7, the full variable domain reads KAGVTQTPRYLIKTRGQQVTLSCSPISGHRSVSWYQQTPGQGLQFLFEYFSETQRNKGNFPGRFSGRQFSNSRSEMNVSTLELGDSALYLCASTVTSGSSYEQYFGPGTRLTVT.

In this sample, this clonotype turned up a few times. The rearrangement joins TRBV5-1 to TRBJ2-3, with D perhaps matching TRBD2 (5 bases). This CDR3 region has 15 residues. CDR1 is SGHRS and CDR2 is YFSETQ in the germline V gene. Trimming shortened V by 6 bases and J by 2 bases, and 16 bases separated the two germline ends. The CDR3 reads CASMADRTPTDTQYF. The CDR3 region has the DNA TGCGCCAGCATGGCCGATAGGACTCCCACAGATACGCAGTATTTT.

This clonotype was detected a few times. This rearrangement joins TRBV7-2 to TRBJ2-7; TRBD1 matches at 8 bases. The V gene's germline CDR1 is SGHTA and CDR2 FQGNSA. Unmatched junction bases numbered 6, after V lost 5 bases and J lost 3 bases. This CDR3 comprises 14 residues. The CDR3 here is CASSAGQGYYEQYF. The DNA for the CDR3 is TGTGCCAGCAGCGCAGGACAGGGTTACTACGAGCAGTACTTC.

This clonotype was counted a few times. The chain joins TRBV4-1 to TRBJ2-7, with D perhaps given as TRBD1 or TRBD2 (5 bases each). Trimming removed 0 bases from V and 6 bases from J, with 12 bases in between. This CDR3 region has 14 residues. Germline CDR1 MGHRA, CDR2 YSYEKL. The CDR3 loop is CASSQEGSGSEQYF. CDR3 bases: TGCGCCAGCAGCCAAGAGGGATCAGGGAGCGAGCAGTACTTC.

CDR3 protein: CASSVGLAEGGETQYF. In nucleotides, the CDR3 is TGTGCCAGCAGCGTGGGACTAGCGGAAGGAGGGGAGACCCAGTACTTC. The J gene is TRBJ2-5, the V gene TRBV7-9, with 11 positions matching TRBD2. Germline CDR1 reads SEHNR; CDR2 reads FQNEAQ (reference sequence). The CDR3 extends over 16 amino acids. V was clipped by 5 bases and J by 5 bases; unmatched bases: 10.

This clonotype was found many times. The chain has TRBV5-6 and TRBJ2-7; weak D call: TRBD2 (5 bases). Germline CDR1 SGHDT, CDR2 YYEEEE. V lost 0 bases and J lost 0, with 7 bases in between. The CDR3 length is 14 residues. The CDR3 nucleotides are TGTGCCAGCAGCTTGGCGGGGATCTCCTACGAGCAGTACTTC. It codes for CASSLAGISYEQYF.

This clonotype was recorded a few times. The chain uses TRBV15 and TRBJ2-2; D not resolved. The CDR3 loop spans 14 amino acids. From germline, CDR1 is LNHNV and CDR2 YYDKDF (reference sequence). V lost 5 bases and J lost 4, with 11 bases in between. CDR3 sequence reads: CATSFFPLTGELFF. Here the CDR3 DNA reads TGTGCCACCAGCTTTTTCCCCCTCACCGGGGAGCTGTTTTTT.

The chain links TRBV7-3 to TRBJ2-1, with D hard to call. The CDR3 runs 12 residues. V was cut by 5 bases and J by 7 bases, with 9 bases left in between. Germline V lookup: CDR1 SGHTA, CDR2 FQGTGA. CDR3 in amino acids: CASSPDQNEQFF. The CDR3 DNA reads as TGTGCCAGCAGCCCCGACCAAAATGAGCAGTTCTTC.

V gene TRBV7-9 combines with J gene TRBJ2-5; no definite D call. The CDR3 extends over 13 amino acids. The germline V and J ends were trimmed by 2 bases and 2 bases, with 6 bases remaining between them. CDR1 is SEHNR, CDR2 FQNEAQ, per germline (reference sequence). CDR3 residues: CASSLTEQETQYF. The CDR3 nucleotides read TGTGCCAGCAGCTTAACCGAGCAAGAGACCCAGTACTTC.

This clonotype appeared a few times. V usage is TRBV7-9 and J usage is TRBJ2-7; D remains unclear. Germline lookup yields CDR1 SEHNR and CDR2 FQNEAQ (reference sequence). V was shortened by 0 bases and J by 10 bases, with 13 bases between the two germline ends. This CDR3 comprises 13 residues. This CDR3 is CASSLARAVEQYF. CDR3 DNA sequence: TGTGCCAGCAGCTTAGCCCGGGCCGTCGAACAGTACTTC.

Remarks on this clonotype: The DNA is omitted, as the CDR3 cannot be located on it reliably, and the CDR3 follows TCRdb's listing. This chain uses TRBV7-5 with TRBJ2-2. TRBV7-5 counts as a pseudogene. Inclusive of both ends, the CDR3 amounts to 20 amino acids. The CDR3 sequence: CISVSEAPSTKTANTGELFF.

The chain is built from TRBV15 and TRBJ2-1; 10 bases fit TRBD1. The germline CDR1 and CDR2 sequences are LNHNV and YYDKDF (reference sequence). The CDR3 runs 16 residues. V gave up 3 bases and J gave up 5 bases; unmatched junction bases: 7. CDR3 region: CATSRTDRGAHNEQFF. CDR3 nucleotides: TGTGCCACCAGCAGGACGGACAGGGGGGCCCACAATGAGCAGTTCTTC. Based on the CDR3 plus reference TRBV15 and TRBJ2-1, the full variable domain is DAMVIQNPRYQVTQFGKPVTLSCSQTLNHNVMYWYQQKSSQAPKLLFHYYDKDFNNEADTPDNFQSRRPNTSFCFLDIRSPGLGDTAMYLCATSRTDRGAHNEQFFGPGTRLTVL.

The rearrangement links TRBV7-6 to TRBJ2-3; D unresolved. The CDR3 sequence is 14 residues long. V lost 2 bases and J 1 base, leaving 7 bases between the germline ends. Germline lookup yields CDR1 SGHVS and CDR2 FNYEAQ. The CDR3 DNA reads TGTGCCAGCAGCTTATTGTCGGGCACAGATACGCAGTATTTT. Amino acids: CASSLLSGTDTQYF.

The chain combines TRBV24-1 with TRBJ1-2, with D unclear. The CDR3 loop spans 13 amino acids. CDR1 is KGHDR and CDR2 is SFDVKD in the germline V gene. Trimming shortened V by 8 bases and J by 8 bases, and 17 bases separated the two germline ends. CDR3: CATMDSRTNGYTF. The CDR3 region has the DNA TGTGCCACCATGGATTCACGGACGAACGGCTACACCTTC.

This chain uses TRBV27 with TRBJ1-2, with D possibly matching TRBD1 (6 bases). V gave up 2 bases and J gave up 0 bases, with 10 bases separating them. The CDR3 consists of 15 residues. The germline gives CDR1 MNHEY, CDR2 SMNVEV (reference sequence). The CDR3 region is CASSLTPGANYGYTF. The CDR3 DNA follows: TGTGCCAGCAGTTTAACCCCAGGGGCTAACTATGGCTACACCTTC.

This chain uses TRBV7-8 with TRBJ1-1; possible D gene TRBD1, 5 bases. V lost 4 bases and J 6 bases, leaving 9 bases between the germline ends. The CDR3 spans 12 residues. Germline CDR1 is SGHVS and CDR2 is FQNEAQ. The CDR3 is CASSWGTAEAFF. CDR3 DNA sequence: TGTGCCAGCAGCTGGGGGACGGCTGAAGCTTTCTTT.

The chain is built from TRBV24-1 and TRBJ2-3; D is ambiguous. Germline V gene sequence: CDR1 KGHDR, CDR2 SFDVKD. Trimming cost V 6 bases and J 2 bases, with 5 bases left between them. The CDR3 has 12 amino acids. The CDR3 region is CATSWDTDTQYF. The CDR3 DNA is TGTGCCACCAGTTGGGACACAGATACGCAGTATTTT.

This clonotype turned up a few times. This chain uses TRBV20-1 with TRBJ2-7, with a tentative D call TRBD2 (6 bases). Germline loops: CDR1 DFQATT, CDR2 SNEGSKA (reference sequence). V lost 3 bases and J 3 bases, leaving 12 bases between the germline ends. CDR3 length: 13 amino acids. The CDR3 coding sequence is TGCAGTGCTAGGGGGGGTATTCACTACGAGCAGTACTTC. Amino acid sequence: CSARGGIHYEQYF.

This clonotype was recorded at least ten times. The V call is TRBV7-8, the J call TRBJ2-7; D gene uncertain. The germline V gene has CDR1 SGHVS and CDR2 FQNEAQ. The germline V and J ends were trimmed by 3 bases and 0 bases, with 18 bases remaining between them. The CDR3 totals 17 residues. CDR3 coding DNA: TGTGCCAGCAGCTTCGACCCCGGCCAGAGCAGCTCCTACGAGCAGTACTTC. Protein: CASSFDPGQSSSYEQYF.

The J gene is TRBJ2-5, the V gene TRBV7-9, with D maybe TRBD1 (5 bases). Deletions cut 0 bases from V and 3 bases from J, with 20 bases between. There are 18 residues in the CDR3. Germline lookup yields CDR1 SEHNR and CDR2 FQNEAQ (reference sequence). The chain's CDR3 is CASSLAMRLGREEETQYF. In DNA, the CDR3 is TGTGCCAGCAGCTTAGCGATGAGGTTGGGCAGGGAAGAAGAGACCCAGTACTTC. The whole variable domain, filled in from reference TRBV7-9 and TRBJ2-5, reads DTGVSQNPRHKITKRGQNVTFRCDPISEHNRLYWYRQTLGQGPEFLTYFQNEAQLEKSRLLSDRFSAERPKGSFSTLEIQRTEQGDSAMYLCASSLAMRLGREEETQYFGPGTRLLVL.

This clonotype was detected ten times or more. The chain combines TRBV6-6 with TRBJ2-3, with D perhaps TRBD1 (6 bases). With 6 bases removed from V and 6 bases from J, the gap between germline ends came to 16 bases. CDR1 and CDR2 (germline): MNHNY, SVGAGI (reference sequence). The CDR3 is 14 residues long. CDR3 nucleotides: TGTGCCAGCAGCCCCGGGACATCGCTGGATACGCAGTATTTT. This gives the protein CASSPGTSLDTQYF.

This rearrangement joins TRBV27 to TRBJ2-1; tentative D call: TRBD2 (6 bases). This CDR3 has 14 residues. Germline lookup yields CDR1 MNHEY and CDR2 SMNVEV (reference sequence). The germline V and J ends were trimmed by 8 bases and 0 bases, with 11 bases remaining between them. The DNA of the CDR3 is TGTGCCAGCTCTGCGGGGAGCTCCTACAATGAGCAGTTCTTC. This encodes CASSAGSSYNEQFF.

This clonotype came up a few times. This rearrangement joins TRBV29-1 to TRBJ1-2, with D hard to call. Trimming stripped 1 base from V and 1 base from J, with 10 bases between. CDR1 and CDR2 (germline): SQVTM, ANQGSEA. The CDR3 is 14 residues long. CDR3 in DNA: TGCAGCGTTGAAGGAGGACCTCTTAACTATGGCTACACCTTC. Encoded protein: CSVEGGPLNYGYTF.

This clonotype showed up just a few times. V and J are TRBV12-3 or TRBV12-4 and TRBJ2-3, with TRBD1 as a possible D gene (5 bases). V shed 4 bases and J shed 6 bases, with 8 bases lying between them. CDR3 size: 12 residues. The CDR3 DNA reads TGTGCCAGCAGTTGGGGCCGGGATACGCAGTATTTT. Its translation: CASSWGRDTQYF.

This clonotype has a handful of counts. The V call is TRBV12-3 or TRBV12-4, the J call TRBJ1-1, with 9 nucleotides matching TRBD1. The CDR3 runs 15 residues. After removal of 6 bases from V and 2 bases from J, the junction contained 7 bases not matched to a gene. Here the CDR3 reads CASRDRTGDNTEAFF. In nucleotides, the CDR3 is TGTGCCAGCAGGGACCGGACAGGGGATAACACTGAAGCTTTCTTT.